The 24 T cell receptor beta chains reported below all come from one sample, sequenced in a study of blood T cell repertoires in COVID-19. Clones were read by immunoSEQ multiplex PCR, and TCRdb kept only the in-frame ones, dropping some. Of 150,000 to 200,000 clones in the sample, approximately 83% were seen once. The sample taken for sequencing was PBMCs or T cells enriched from blood (not recorded which). Receptors originate from a man in his 70s who had been exposed to COVID-19.

This clone has only a few counts. V is TRBV13 and J is TRBJ1-3; unclear D gene. The CDR3 covers 14 residues. V was clipped by 4 bases and J by 0 bases, with 7 bases between them. CDR1 and CDR2 (germline): PRHDT, FYEKMQ (reference sequence). The CDR3 bases are TGTGCCAGCAGCTCCGCGGCCTCTGGAAACACCATATATTTT. Translated, it gives CASSSAASGNTIYF.

The chain carries TRBV18 and TRBJ1-4; the D is unclear. The CDR3 covers 13 residues. V was clipped by 2 bases and J by 8 bases, with 9 bases between them. Germline CDR1 KGHSH, CDR2 LQKENI. DNA for the CDR3: TGTGCCAGCTCACCAGGTCTACAGGAAAAACTGTTTTTT. Translation gives CASSPGLQEKLFF.

The rearrangement links TRBV29-1 to TRBJ2-5, with 7 bases fitting TRBD1. Per the germline V gene, CDR1 is SQVTM and CDR2 is ANQGSEA. This CDR3 has 15 amino acids. The ends lost 7 bases at V and 4 bases at J; junction bases unmatched: 15. This CDR3 is CSALDRARGGETQYF. The CDR3 coding sequence is TGCAGCGCGTTAGACAGGGCGAGAGGAGGAGAGACCCAGTACTTC.

The V gene is TRBV6-5, the J gene TRBJ2-5, with TRBD2 identical over 9 bases. V dropped 0 bases and J dropped 5; count of bases not matched to a gene: 4. The CDR3 is 15 residues long. Germline V gives CDR1 MNHEY, CDR2 SVGAGI. The CDR3 loop reads CASSYSGLASETQYF. In nucleotides, the CDR3 is TGTGCCAGCAGTTACTCGGGACTAGCCAGTGAGACCCAGTACTTC.

The chain couples TRBV12-3 or TRBV12-4 to TRBJ1-2; no definite D call. CDR3 length equals 12 residues. Trimming pared 5 bases from V and 1 base from J, leaving 5 bases between. The CDR3 spells CASSGINYGYTF. The CDR3 DNA is TGTGCCAGCAGTGGCATTAACTATGGCTACACCTTC.

This clone was observed a single time. This chain uses TRBV28 with TRBJ2-7; possibly TRBD2 for D (5 bases). The V and J ends lost 5 bases and 7 bases respectively, with 15 bases between them. This CDR3 has 13 residues. CDR1 is MDHEN and CDR2 is SYDVKM in the germline V gene. DNA for the CDR3: TGTGCCAGCAGTAGGCGACTACGGCTAGAGCAGTACTTC. Protein: CASSRRLRLEQYF.

This clone has just a few counts. This chain joins TRBV5-4 and TRBJ1-4; no clear D. The CDR3 covers 16 residues. Germline V CDR1 and CDR2: SGHNT, YYREEE (reference sequence). Trimming took off 2 bases at V and 2 bases at J, with 13 bases between the two ends. CDR3 coding DNA: TGTGCCAGCAGCTTAACGGGTGAATGGACTAATGAAAAACTGTTTTTT. Translation: CASSLTGEWTNEKLFF.

V usage is TRBV6-1 and J usage is TRBJ1-4, with TRBD1 matching 9 bases. CDR1 is MNHNS, CDR2 SASEGT, per germline. V shed 3 bases and J 4 bases; nucleotides not matched to a gene: 3. This CDR3 contains 15 residues. CDR3 in amino acids: CASSDRDRVNEKLFF. CDR3 coding DNA: TGTGCCAGCAGTGACAGGGACAGGGTTAATGAAAAACTGTTTTTT.

The rearrangement links TRBV5-1 to TRBJ2-1; TRBD2 matches 12 bases. The CDR3 spans 16 residues. The V and J ends lost 0 bases and 6 bases, in that order; junction bases with no gene match: 4. Germline assignment: CDR1 SGHRS and CDR2 YFSETQ. CDR3 bases: TGCGCCAGCAGCTTGGAGCCTAGCGGGGGGGGCAATGAGCAGTTCTTC. It codes for CASSLEPSGGGNEQFF.

The rearrangement joins TRBV5-8 to TRBJ2-6; 7 nucleotides agree with TRBD1. The CDR3 totals 18 residues. The V gene's germline CDR1 is SGHTS and CDR2 YDEGEE. V was clipped by 5 bases and J by 0 bases; unmatched bases: 11. The CDR3 DNA follows: TGTGCCAGCAGTTCTAGAACAGGGGAACCCTCTGGGGCCAACGTCCTGACTTTC. Translating it yields CASSSRTGEPSGANVLTF. The variable domain in full, completed from reference TRBV5-8 and TRBJ2-6, reads EAGVTQSPTHLIKTRGQQATLRCSPISGHTSVYWYQQALGLGLQFLLWYDEGEERNRGNFPPRFSGRQFPNYSSELNVNALELEDSALYLCASSSRTGEPSGANVLTFGAGSRLTVL.

The chain is built from TRBV18 and TRBJ2-1; 10 bases are a match to TRBD1. The CDR3 spans 14 residues. In germline, CDR1 is KGHSH, CDR2 LQKENI. V was pared by 3 bases and J by 7 bases, with 3 bases of the junction left unmatched. The DNA of the CDR3 is TGTGCCAGCTCACCGGGACAGGGGTGGAATGAGCAGTTCTTC. Its protein is CASSPGQGWNEQFF.

This clone is a singleton in its sample. The chain has TRBV5-4 and TRBJ2-3; no definite D call. Trimming pared 0 bases from V and 2 bases from J, leaving 7 bases between. The CDR3 covers 14 residues. Germline V gives CDR1 SGHNT, CDR2 YYREEE (reference sequence). The CDR3 DNA follows: TGTGCCAGCAGCTTGGTCGGTTTCACAGATACGCAGTATTTT. Protein: CASSLVGFTDTQYF. Based on the CDR3 plus reference TRBV5-4 and TRBJ2-3, the full variable domain is ETGVTQSPTHLIKTRGQQVTLRCSSQSGHNTVSWYQQALGQGPQFIFQYYREEENGRGNFPPRFSGLQFPNYSSELNVNALELDDSALYLCASSLVGFTDTQYFGPGTRLTVL.

This sequence joins TRBV6-5 and TRBJ2-7; 8 positions agree with TRBD1. CDR1 is MNHEY and CDR2 is SVGAGI in the germline V gene. V lost 5 bases, J lost 2 bases, and 8 bases stayed unmatched. The CDR3 is 15 amino acids. Here the CDR3 DNA reads TGTGCCAGCAGTCTACCCGCAGGGGGCCCCTACGAGCAGTACTTC. As protein: CASSLPAGGPYEQYF.

The chain is built from TRBV7-9 and TRBJ2-6, with a weak D call TRBD1 (5 bases). This CDR3 contains 18 residues. Trimming shortened V by 1 base and J by 0 bases, and 13 bases separated the two germline ends. From germline, CDR1 is SEHNR and CDR2 FQNEAQ (reference sequence). The CDR3 region is CASSLEVRVGSGANVLTF. CDR3 coding DNA: TGTGCCAGCAGCTTAGAGGTCAGGGTGGGCTCTGGGGCCAACGTCCTGACTTTC.

This chain uses TRBV24-1 with TRBJ1-1; 7 bases map to TRBD1. CDR1 is KGHDR, CDR2 SFDVKD, per germline. The CDR3 is 13 amino acids. With 7 bases clipped from V and 4 bases from J, the junction kept 5 bases outside the gene matches. The CDR3, as DNA: TGTGCCACCAGATTGACAGGGTTCACTGAAGCTTTCTTT. Its protein is CATRLTGFTEAFF.

The chain carries TRBV5-1 and TRBJ2-5; 14 bases line up with TRBD2. Germline V gives CDR1 SGHRS, CDR2 YFSETQ. The CDR3 runs to 17 residues. The V segment lost 4 bases and the J segment 5 bases; nucleotides outside the gene matches: 10. DNA for the CDR3: TGCGCCAGCAGCGGGGGACTAGCGGGAGTTGGCCGGGAGACCCAGTACTTC. Amino acids: CASSGGLAGVGRETQYF.

This clone was recorded only once. V is TRBV6-5 and J is TRBJ2-7; 10 bases are a match to TRBD2. Looked up from germline, CDR1 is MNHEY and CDR2 is SVGAGI. This CDR3 is 15 amino acids long. V dropped 8 bases and J dropped 3; count of bases not matched to a gene: 10. Written as DNA, the CDR3 is TGTGCCAGCGGGGACACTCTAGCGGGAGTCTACGAGCAGTACTTC. It translates to CASGDTLAGVYEQYF.

This clone was seen just once. V and J are TRBV5-8 and TRBJ1-2; the D is unclear. Trimming stripped 1 base from V and 1 base from J, with 11 bases between. This CDR3 is built from 15 residues. Germline V lookup: CDR1 SGHTS, CDR2 YDEGEE. CDR3 region: CASSLSAAINYGYTF. CDR3 nucleotide sequence: TGTGCCAGCAGCTTGAGCGCGGCTATTAACTATGGCTACACCTTC.

The chain recombines TRBV19 with TRBJ2-2; 8 bases fit TRBD1. The CDR3 spans 16 residues. V shed 6 bases, J shed 0 bases, and the junction held 6 bases outside the gene matches. Germline assignment: CDR1 LNHDA and CDR2 SQIVND (reference sequence). The CDR3 DNA follows: TGTGCCAGTAGGGACGGACAGGGCGCGAACACCGGGGAGCTGTTTTTT. Its translation is CASRDGQGANTGELFF.

This clone turned up a few times. This rearrangement joins TRBV11-2 to TRBJ1-1, with 7 nucleotides matching TRBD1. V was pared by 1 base and J by 6 bases, with 8 bases of the junction left unmatched. From germline, CDR1 is SGHAT and CDR2 FQNNGV. This CDR3 is 15 amino acids long. This CDR3 reads CASSLGRDSHAEAFF. CDR3 in DNA: TGTGCCAGCAGCTTAGGGAGGGACAGTCACGCTGAAGCTTTCTTT.

The chain links TRBV18 to TRBJ1-1; D is perhaps TRBD1 (5 bases). CDR1 is KGHSH and CDR2 is LQKENI in the germline V gene. Trimming removed 3 bases from V and 11 bases from J, with 19 bases in between. CDR3 length equals 14 residues. In DNA, the CDR3 is TGTGCCAGCTCACCGGCCGGGGGAGGACGAGAGGCTTTCTTT. Translated: CASSPAGGGREAFF.

The V and J genes are TRBV18 and TRBJ1-5; tentatively, D is TRBD1 (6 bases). This CDR3 spans 12 amino acids. The germline V gene encodes CDR1 KGHSH and CDR2 LQKENI. Trimming left V 9 bases short and J 6 bases short, with 12 bases between. CDR3 sequence: CASNKGGQPQHF. CDR3 DNA sequence: TGTGCCAGTAATAAAGGGGGTCAGCCCCAGCATTTT.

The chain carries TRBV15 and TRBJ1-2, with D perhaps TRBD1 (5 bases). There are 14 residues in the CDR3. Germline V gene lookup returns CDR1 LNHNV and CDR2 YYDKDF (reference sequence). Trimming took 1 base from V and 3 from J, leaving 9 bases between them. This CDR3 reads CATSRGGLDYGYTF. DNA of the CDR3: TGTGCCACCAGCAGAGGGGGCTTAGACTATGGCTACACCTTC. Full variable domain (missing parts from reference TRBV15 and TRBJ1-2): DAMVIQNPRYQVTQFGKPVTLSCSQTLNHNVMYWYQQKSSQAPKLLFHYYDKDFNNEADTPDNFQSRRPNTSFCFLDIRSPGLGDTAMYLCATSRGGLDYGYTFGSGTRLTVV.

The chain uses TRBV5-5 and TRBJ1-3; no clear D. V lost 2 bases, J lost 1 base, and 10 bases lay in between. Per germline, CDR1 SGHKS and CDR2 YYEKEE (reference sequence). This CDR3 has 15 residues. The CDR3 coding sequence is TGTGCCAGCAGCTTATTAGCGGCATCTGGAAACACCATATATTTT. Translation: CASSLLAASGNTIYF.